Shown below are 8 T cell receptor beta chains from a single sample sequenced in a study of vaccination and CD4 T cells after COVID-19. The antigens for these receptors are not known. The time point denotes: late sampling 161 to 241 days after vaccination in a few convalescent patients. Noted treatment: roughly 10-day PBMC culture with coronavirus spike peptide pools or control peptides (ViraFEST assay). Cultured CD4+ T-cell DNA underwent Oncomine TCR Beta short-read sequencing. From the PCR reads, TCRdb called clonotypes with MiXCR, one entry per CDR3 protein. Seen here are some 15,000 distinct CDR3 sequences, roughly 48% observed once, and the top ten hold 20% to 25%. The starting material was CD4+ T cells from blood, cultured in vitro, obtained about 7 months after SARS-CoV-2 vaccination. These receptors were taken from a human donor who had recovered from COVID-19.

V usage is TRBV20-1 and J usage is TRBJ1-1, with a weak D call TRBD1 (5 bases). The CDR3 sequence is 13 residues long. V was clipped by 3 bases and J by 4 bases, with 12 bases between them. Per the germline V gene, CDR1 is DFQATT and CDR2 is SNEGSKA (reference sequence). CDR3 coding DNA: TGCAGTGCTAGCACCACAGGACTCACTGAAGCTTTCTTT. Encoded protein: CSASTTGLTEAFF.

This chain joins TRBV11-3 and TRBJ2-7; D call uncertain. Between the trimmed V and J ends, which lost 5 bases and 10 bases, there was a span of 12 bases. The V gene's germline CDR1 is SGHNT and CDR2 YENEEA. The CDR3 is 11 amino acids. CDR3 bases: TGTGCCAGCAGCAAAGGAACCCCCCAGTACTTC. Protein sequence: CASSKGTPQYF.

The genes are TRBV6-1 and TRBJ2-7, with 9 nucleotides matching TRBD2. The CDR3 has 15 residues. From germline, CDR1 is MNHNS and CDR2 SASEGT. V was clipped by 5 bases and J by 2 bases; unmatched bases: 7. The CDR3, as DNA: TGTGCCAGCAGTAGTCTAGCGGGACCCGCCTACGAGCAGTACTTC. This sequence encodes CASSSLAGPAYEQYF.

This chain links TRBV10-3 with TRBJ2-5; D is ambiguous. V was shortened by 8 bases and J by 0 bases, with 7 bases between the two germline ends. CDR3 length equals 12 residues. Per germline, CDR1 ENHRY and CDR2 SYGVKD. CDR3 DNA: TGTGCCATCGGGCCGTACCAAGAGACCCAGTACTTC. Its protein is CAIGPYQETQYF.

The V call is TRBV7-9, the J call TRBJ1-2; D gene ambiguous. Germline V gene sequence: CDR1 SEHNR, CDR2 FQNEAQ (reference sequence). The CDR3 has 15 residues. Trimming removed 3 bases at V and 2 bases at J, with 13 bases between. CDR3 in DNA: TGTGCCAGCAGCTTGACCCACGGTCCCAACTATGGCTACACCTTC. Translation: CASSLTHGPNYGYTF.

The chain recombines TRBV9 with TRBJ2-7, with a tentative D call TRBD2 (5 bases). Per germline, CDR1 SGDLS and CDR2 YYNGEE. V was cut by 0 bases and J by 0 bases, with 7 bases left in between. This CDR3 comprises 14 residues. CDR3 sequence: CASSVAGYSYEQYF. Written as DNA, the CDR3 is TGTGCCAGCAGCGTAGCGGGGTACTCCTACGAGCAGTACTTC. The entire variable domain, with the rest obtained from reference TRBV9 and TRBJ2-7, is as follows: DSGVTQTPKHLITATGQRVTLRCSPRSGDLSVYWYQQSLDQGLQFLIQYYNGEERAKGNILERFSAQQFPDLHSELNLSSLELGDSALYFCASSVAGYSYEQYFGPGTRLTVT.

This rearrangement joins TRBV24-1 to TRBJ2-5, with 8 nucleotides matching TRBD1. This CDR3 is built from 15 residues. V lost 0 bases to trimming and J lost 3 bases; unmatched junction nucleotides: 2. Per the germline V gene, CDR1 is KGHDR and CDR2 is SFDVKD. CDR3: CATSDLGTGKETQYF. DNA for the CDR3: TGTGCCACCAGTGATTTGGGGACAGGCAAAGAGACCCAGTACTTC.

This clonotype was found a few times. V gene TRBV7-2 combines with J gene TRBJ2-5; weak D call: TRBD1 (5 bases). The CDR3 totals 13 residues. CDR1 is SGHTA, CDR2 FQGNSA, per germline. V was shortened by 2 bases and J by 3 bases, with 7 bases between the two germline ends. The CDR3 DNA follows: TGTGCCAGCAGCTTAATGACAGAAGAGACCCAGTACTTC. It translates to CASSLMTEETQYF.